This TCR beta chain was retrieved from a study of T cell responses to AZD1222 COVID-19 vaccine. Study-level findings and limits: Only 5 or 6 AZD1222 recipients were seropositive at baseline. When two AZD1222 doses had been given, Spike-specific TCR breadth and depth rose. White British ancestry dominated among donors, who included more females, and clonal diversity was possibly underestimated.

Germline V gene data show CDR1 as SEHNR and CDR2 as FQNEAQ (reference sequence). V lost 5 bases and J 1 base, leaving 12 bases between the germline ends. The length of the CDR3 is 14 residues. Only in-frame clones appear in the TCRdb table, and some are missing; sequencing was by immunoSEQ multiplex PCR. Altogether about 190,000 clones are present, approximately 87% being singletons, with the ten largest covering 2.5% to 3%. A single count supports this clone. No antigen is known for it. The material was peripheral blood, obtained on day 0 of MenACWY control vaccination. The receptor was isolated from an adult in good health. The J gene is TRBJ2-7, the V gene TRBV7-9; D perhaps matches TRBD1 (6 bases). The DNA of the CDR3 is TGTGCCAGCAGCCTTGACAGGATTTCCTACGAGCAGTACTTC. Its protein is CASSLDRISYEQYF. Full variable domain (remainder filled in from reference TRBV7-9 and TRBJ2-7): DTGVSQNPRHKITKRGQNVTFRCDPISEHNRLYWYRQTLGQGPEFLTYFQNEAQLEKSRLLSDRFSAERPKGSFSTLEIQRTEQGDSAMYLCASSLDRISYEQYFGPGTRLTVT.